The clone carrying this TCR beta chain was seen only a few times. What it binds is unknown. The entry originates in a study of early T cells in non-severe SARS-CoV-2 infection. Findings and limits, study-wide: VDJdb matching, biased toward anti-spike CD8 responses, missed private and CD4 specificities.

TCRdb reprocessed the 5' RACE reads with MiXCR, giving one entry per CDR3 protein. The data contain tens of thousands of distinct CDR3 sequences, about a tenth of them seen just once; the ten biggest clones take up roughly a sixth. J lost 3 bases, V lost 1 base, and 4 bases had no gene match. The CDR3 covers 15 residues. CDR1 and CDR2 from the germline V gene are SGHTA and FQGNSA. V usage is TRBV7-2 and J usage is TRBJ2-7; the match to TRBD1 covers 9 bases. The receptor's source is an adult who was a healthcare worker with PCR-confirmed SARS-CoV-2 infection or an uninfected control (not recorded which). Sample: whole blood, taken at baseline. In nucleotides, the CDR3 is TGTGCCAGCAGCTTAGGGGACAGGGCACTCTACGAGCAGTACTTC. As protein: CASSLGDRALYEQYF.